This TCR beta chain comes out of a study of cytomegalovirus exposure and HLA in healthy donors. General study results and limits: The study designated some 180 TCR beta chains cytomegalovirus-associated. Among the most significant clusters, several appeared linked to common viral pathogens in a later analysis.

Notes on this clone: Its antigen is not known.

In the PCR, 60 Vbeta and 13 Jbeta primers were used. Authors' processing steps: Counted up in a later analysis, unique TCR beta chains came to 65 million to 100 million, with around 11 million shared. The repertoire was sequenced with immunoSEQ multiplex PCR; TCRdb's copy has only in-frame clones and lacks some. That table is the source of V, J and clone size, and D and trimming were worked out from the DNA. The sample consists of around 200,000 clones, 84% of them appearing once. The CDR3 is 16 residues long. The V and J ends lost 8 bases and 0 bases, in that order; junction bases with no gene match: 12. Germline V gives CDR1 SGHNT, CDR2 YYREEE (reference sequence).

This sequence was found in a woman aged 45-65 years in good health and CMV-seropositive. Sequencing was carried out using PBMCs. The chain couples TRBV5-4 to TRBJ2-5; 8 bases align to TRBD2. This chain's CDR3 is CARSHHGLANQETQYF. In DNA form, the CDR3 reads TGTGCCAGAAGCCATCACGGACTAGCTAACCAAGAGACCCAGTACTTC. Using reference TRBV5-4 and TRBJ2-5 for the parts outside the CDR3, the full variable domain is ETGVTQSPTHLIKTRGQQVTLRCSSQSGHNTVSWYQQALGQGPQFIFQYYREEENGRGNFPPRFSGLQFPNYSSELNVNALELDDSALYLCARSHHGLANQETQYFGPGTRLLVL.